A single sample gave rise to the 27 T cell receptor beta chains below, sequenced in a study of blood T cell repertoires in COVID-19. The data were produced by immunoSEQ multiplex PCR, yet TCRdb's version contains in-frame clones alone and is incomplete. The sample consists of fewer than 350,000 clones, just under 85% of them appearing once. Sequenced: peripheral blood. The receptors were gathered from a woman aged 45-59 years with active or convalescent COVID-19.

This rearrangement joins TRBV7-2 to TRBJ1-1; D is uncertain. This CDR3 has 14 residues. V lost 5 bases to trimming and J lost 4 bases, with 14 bases between them. The germline V gene has CDR1 SGHTA and CDR2 FQGNSA. The CDR3 is CASSPDRVGTEAFF. The CDR3, as DNA: TGTGCCAGCAGCCCCGACCGGGTCGGCACTGAAGCTTTCTTT.

The chain carries TRBV10-3 and TRBJ1-1, with 7 bases lining up with TRBD1. CDR1 and CDR2 (germline): ENHRY, SYGVKD. CDR3 length: 15 amino acids. The trim removed 2 bases at V and 2 bases at J, leaving 5 bases unmatched. The CDR3: CAISEPQGGNTEAFF. In DNA, the CDR3 is TGTGCCATCAGTGAGCCCCAGGGGGGTAACACTGAAGCTTTCTTT.

V gene TRBV7-9 combines with J gene TRBJ1-1, with no clear D. The CDR3 extends over 17 amino acids. Trimming removed 1 base at V and 2 bases at J, with 17 bases between. Per the germline V gene, CDR1 is SEHNR and CDR2 is FQNEAQ (reference sequence). Written as DNA, the CDR3 is TGTGCCAGCAGCTTAGTTCCGTTGACGGGTTCCAACACTGAAGCTTTCTTT. This encodes CASSLVPLTGSNTEAFF.

DNA of the CDR3: TGTGCCAGCAGCCCCCCTTCCGGGTCCCAAGAGACCCAGTACTTC. Translation: CASSPPSGSQETQYF. This chain joins TRBV3-1 (or the pseudogene TRBV3-2) and TRBJ2-5; no clear D. The CDR3 covers 15 residues. Trimming took 4 bases from V and 1 from J, leaving 13 bases between them. Germline CDR1 LGHDT, CDR2 YNNKEL (reference sequence).

This clone appeared many times. This rearrangement joins TRBV2 to TRBJ2-2, with TRBD2 matching 7 bases. There are 16 residues in the CDR3. The trim removed 7 bases at V and 3 bases at J, leaving 11 bases unmatched. CDR1 is SNHLY and CDR2 is FYNNEI in the germline V gene. CDR3 amino acids: CASTGTTGSYTGELFF. CDR3 sequence (DNA): TGTGCCAGCACTGGGACTACCGGGTCCTACACCGGGGAGCTGTTTTTT.

The table lists this clone with a few counts. V usage is TRBV14 and J usage is TRBJ1-1; D not resolved. V was shortened by 6 bases and J by 5 bases, with 16 bases between the two germline ends. The CDR3 loop spans 14 amino acids. Germline V gives CDR1 SGHDN, CDR2 FVKESK. CDR3 nucleotide sequence: TGTGCCAGCAGTAAAGCCCCGGTTTCAACTGAAGCTTTCTTT. Protein sequence: CASSKAPVSTEAFF.

V and J are TRBV2 and TRBJ2-3, with 7 bases identical to TRBD1. The germline gives CDR1 SNHLY, CDR2 FYNNEI. The trim removed 2 bases at V and 0 bases at J, leaving 2 bases unmatched. This CDR3 contains 15 residues. CDR3: CASSERTGSTDTQYF. Written as DNA, the CDR3 is TGTGCCAGCAGTGAAAGGACAGGTAGCACAGATACGCAGTATTTT. The variable domain in full, with the rest retrieved from reference TRBV2 and TRBJ2-3, is EPEVTQTPSHQVTQMGQEVILRCVPISNHLYFYWYRQILGQKVEFLVSFYNNEISEKSEIFDDQFSVERPDGSNFTLKIRSTKLEDSAMYFCASSERTGSTDTQYFGPGTRLTVL.

The chain joins TRBV14 to TRBJ2-3; a possible D gene is TRBD2 (6 bases). V lost 1 base to trimming and J lost 5 bases, with 16 bases between them. The CDR3 spans 16 residues. CDR1 is SGHDN, CDR2 FVKESK, per germline. In DNA form, the CDR3 reads TGTGCCAGCAGCCAAGTGGGGGGACCGGTGAGAGATACGCAGTATTTT. Its protein is CASSQVGGPVRDTQYF.

The genes are TRBV24-1 and TRBJ2-1; D possibly corresponds to TRBD2 (7 bases). CDR1 and CDR2 from the germline V gene are KGHDR and SFDVKD. The CDR3 extends over 17 amino acids. Trimming shortened V by 5 bases and J by 7 bases, and 23 bases separated the two germline ends. The DNA for the CDR3 is TGTGCCACCAGTGCCCCTCCAGGGGAGGGGAGCCTAAATGAGCAGTTCTTC. It translates to CATSAPPGEGSLNEQFF.

This sequence joins TRBV6-5 and TRBJ2-3, with TRBD2 as a possible D gene (5 bases). Trimming removed 2 bases from V and 8 bases from J, with 17 bases in between. CDR1 and CDR2 from the germline V gene are MNHEY and SVGAGI. The CDR3 runs 15 residues. As DNA, the CDR3 is TGTGCCAGCAGTTACGGAGGACCCCCTGAGGGTACGCAGTATTTT. Its protein product is CASSYGGPPEGTQYF.

The chain combines TRBV6-4 with TRBJ2-4; TRBD2 agrees at 12 bases. After removal of 6 bases from V and 2 bases from J, the junction contained 8 bases not matched to a gene. The CDR3 length is 17 residues. Germline values: CDR1 MRHNA, CDR2 SNTAGT. Here the CDR3 reads CASRWTSGISTKNIQYF. CDR3 bases: TGTGCCAGCAGATGGACTAGCGGGATCTCAACCAAAAACATTCAGTACTTC.

The V call is TRBV19, the J call TRBJ2-5; 8 bases agree with TRBD2. CDR3 size: 14 residues. The germline gives CDR1 LNHDA, CDR2 SQIVND (reference sequence). Trimming cost V 3 bases and J 6 bases; bases outside gene matches: 6. The chain's CDR3 is CASSITRLAQTQYF. The CDR3 DNA reads as TGTGCCAGTAGTATCACCCGACTAGCGCAGACCCAGTACTTC.

The chain joins TRBV5-8 to TRBJ1-2; 8 nucleotides line up with TRBD1. The CDR3 contains 14 residues. J lost 3 bases, V lost 4 bases, and 5 bases had no gene match. The germline gives CDR1 SGHTS, CDR2 YDEGEE. This CDR3 reads CASSLGQGHYGYTF. The DNA for the CDR3 is TGTGCCAGCAGCCTCGGACAGGGACACTATGGCTACACCTTC.

The rearrangement links TRBV6-2 or TRBV6-3 to TRBJ1-1; D is ambiguous. CDR3 size: 13 residues. Trimming took 5 bases from V and 0 from J, leaving 7 bases between them. Per germline, CDR1 MNHEY and CDR2 SVGEGT. Here the CDR3 reads CASSPPVNTEAFF. Written as DNA, the CDR3 is TGTGCCAGCAGTCCCCCTGTGAACACTGAAGCTTTCTTT.

This chain links TRBV3-1 (or the pseudogene TRBV3-2) with TRBJ2-4; 7 bases map to TRBD2. Per the germline V gene, CDR1 is LGHDT and CDR2 is YNNKEL (reference sequence). The CDR3 is 14 residues long. The trim removed 3 bases at V and 9 bases at J, leaving 8 bases unmatched. Written as DNA, the CDR3 is TGTGCCAGCAGCCAGTCCGCGGGAGTAATCATTCAGTACTTC. Translation gives CASSQSAGVIIQYF.

V usage is TRBV5-1 and J usage is TRBJ1-1; maybe TRBD1 (5 bases). The CDR3 loop spans 15 amino acids. CDR1 and CDR2 from the germline V gene are SGHRS and YFSETQ. V was pared by 0 bases and J by 2 bases, with 11 bases between. CDR3 DNA: TGCGCCAGCAGCTTGGTCGGTGGGACTAACACTGAAGCTTTCTTT. This codes for CASSLVGGTNTEAFF.

V and J are TRBV19 and TRBJ1-5; 7 bases agree with TRBD1. V dropped 7 bases and J dropped 3; count of bases not matched to a gene: 9. Germline CDR1 is LNHDA and CDR2 is SQIVND (reference sequence). This CDR3 has 15 residues. CDR3 nucleotide sequence: TGTGCCAGTAAACCGGGACAGCTTATCAATCAGCCCCAGCATTTT. This sequence encodes CASKPGQLINQPQHF.

V is TRBV4-1 and J is TRBJ2-2; 12 nucleotides align to TRBD2. The CDR3 is made up of 18 amino acids. Germline loops: CDR1 MGHRA, CDR2 YSYEKL. With 2 bases clipped from V and 2 bases from J, the junction kept 6 bases outside the gene matches. The CDR3 loop reads CASSQPGLAGINTGELFF. CDR3 DNA sequence: TGCGCCAGCAGCCAACCCGGACTAGCGGGAATAAACACCGGGGAGCTGTTTTTT.

This sequence joins TRBV24-1 and TRBJ2-3; D possibly corresponds to TRBD2 (5 bases). The germline CDR1 and CDR2 sequences are KGHDR and SFDVKD. The CDR3 contains 15 residues. Trimming removed 3 bases from V and 2 bases from J, with 11 bases in between. The CDR3 region has the DNA TGTGCCACCAGTGATAGGACGGGAAACACAGATACGCAGTATTTT. Protein sequence: CATSDRTGNTDTQYF.

The chain links TRBV4-2 to TRBJ2-1; 7 bases fit TRBD2. This CDR3 has 16 amino acids. Trimming removed 4 bases from V and 4 bases from J; junction bases left unmatched: 10. CDR1 is LGHNA and CDR2 is YNFKEQ in the germline V gene. DNA for the CDR3: TGTGCCAGCAGCCGGGGAGGGCCGCGGGTTTACAATGAGCAGTTCTTC. As protein: CASSRGGPRVYNEQFF.

CDR3 DNA: TGTGCCAGCAGTCTCGTGCCAAGTGGGACTTCGAACACTGAAGCTTTCTTT. Encoded protein: CASSLVPSGTSNTEAFF. The chain uses TRBV6-2 or TRBV6-3 and TRBJ1-1, with D possibly being TRBD1 (5 bases). The CDR3 length is 17 residues. The germline CDR1 and CDR2 sequences are MNHEY and SVGEGT. Trimming took 5 bases from V and 1 from J, leaving 20 bases between them.

The chain uses TRBV6-5 and TRBJ1-1; D not resolved. V lost 2 bases to trimming and J lost 1 base, with 8 bases between them. This CDR3 comprises 14 residues. Germline CDR1 is MNHEY and CDR2 is SVGAGI. The DNA of the CDR3 is TGTGCCAGCAGTTACACCAACAAGAACACTGAAGCTTTCTTT. Its translation is CASSYTNKNTEAFF.

This clone has only a few counts. This chain uses TRBV15 with TRBJ1-3, with 8 positions matching TRBD1. Germline values: CDR1 LNHNV, CDR2 YYDKDF (reference sequence). The J segment lost 0 bases and the V segment lost 3 bases, leaving 10 bases of the junction unmatched. This CDR3 comprises 18 residues. The CDR3 loop reads CATSSLDRADFSGNTIYF. The CDR3 coding sequence is TGTGCCACCAGCAGTTTGGACAGGGCTGATTTCTCTGGAAACACCATATATTTT.

This chain connects TRBV29-1 to TRBJ1-4, with D unclear. The length of the CDR3 is 14 residues. Trimming took 5 bases from V and 4 from J, leaving 14 bases between them. CDR1 SQVTM and CDR2 ANQGSEA come from the germline V gene. DNA for the CDR3: TGCAGCGTTCGTGACGGAGTCCTTAATGAAAAACTGTTTTTT. The encoded protein is CSVRDGVLNEKLFF.

Remarks on this clone: This sample includes further DNA sequences coding for the same CDR3. CDR3 loop: CASSPGLAGNTGELFF. The CDR3 DNA is TGTGCCAGCTCACCCGGACTAGCGGGAAACACCGGGGAGCTGTTTTTT. The chain joins TRBV18 to TRBJ2-2; 12 nucleotides agree with TRBD2. Germline assignment: CDR1 KGHSH and CDR2 LQKENI. V trimming: 3 bases; J trimming: 2 bases; junction bases outside the gene matches: 1. The CDR3 contains 16 residues. Full variable domain (outside the CDR3, taken from reference TRBV18 and TRBJ2-2): NAGVMQNPRHLVRRRGQEARLRCSPMKGHSHVYWYRQLPEEGLKFMVYLQKENIIDESGMPKERFSAEFPKEGPSILRIQQVVRGDSAAYFCASSPGLAGNTGELFFGEGSRLTVL.

V is TRBV9 and J is TRBJ2-3; unclear D gene. CDR3 length: 14 amino acids. Trimming shortened V by 0 bases and J by 7 bases, and 12 bases separated the two germline ends. In germline, CDR1 is SGDLS, CDR2 YYNGEE. The CDR3 spells CASSVGSLYNTQYF. The CDR3 DNA sequence: TGTGCCAGCAGCGTAGGGTCCCTTTACAATACGCAGTATTTT.

The J gene is TRBJ1-3, the V gene TRBV6-2 or TRBV6-3; no firm D call. The length of the CDR3 is 14 residues. CDR1 MNHEY and CDR2 SVGEGT come from the germline V gene. Trimming took off 6 bases at V and 4 bases at J, with 13 bases between the two ends. CDR3 in DNA: TGTGCCAGCAGCGTGGCTAGCTCAGGAAACACCATATATTTT. Protein sequence: CASSVASSGNTIYF.